These 20 T cell receptor beta chains were sequenced from one sample in a study of technical replicates of blood from several donors. The assay was immunoSEQ multiplex PCR, and TCRdb's table has in-frame clones only and misses some. Of just over 55,000 clones in the sample, around 93% were seen once. Material for sequencing was PBMCs. Source of these receptors: a human donor in good health. Some clones in this sample may be carry-over from other donors' samples.

The chain joins TRBV5-6 to TRBJ1-2, with 7 positions matching TRBD1. This CDR3 has 14 residues. Per germline, CDR1 SGHDT and CDR2 YYEEEE. Losses at the gene ends were 4 bases for V and 8 bases for J; bases not matched to a gene: 11. CDR3 nucleotide sequence: TGTGCCAGCAGCGACTCGGACAGGCGCATAGGCTACACCTTC. The encoded protein is CASSDSDRRIGYTF. Variable domain in full (rest from reference TRBV5-6 and TRBJ1-2): DAGVTQSPTHLIKTRGQQVTLRCSPKSGHDTVSWYQQALGQGPQFIFQYYEEEERQRGNFPDRFSGHQFPNYSSELNVNALLLGDSALYLCASSDSDRRIGYTFGSGTRLTVV.

The V and J genes are TRBV11-2 and TRBJ2-1; no reliable D call. The CDR3 length is 14 residues. The V gene lost 1 base and the J gene lost 2 bases, with 6 bases spanning the gap. Germline values: CDR1 SGHAT, CDR2 FQNNGV. The CDR3 region has the DNA TGTGCCAGCAGCTTAGCCAGTACCTACAATGAGCAGTTCTTC. This encodes CASSLASTYNEQFF.

In this sample, this clone turned up once. The V call is TRBV7-3, the J call TRBJ1-1, with D uncertain. V was clipped by 6 bases and J by 1 base, with 9 bases between them. Germline CDR1 is SGHTA and CDR2 is FQGTGA. There are 13 residues in the CDR3. Here the CDR3 reads CASSSSENTEAFF. The DNA of the CDR3 is TGTGCCAGCAGTTCGTCAGAGAACACTGAAGCTTTCTTT.

V usage is TRBV5-1 and J usage is TRBJ1-5; no clear D gene. Germline CDR1 SGHRS, CDR2 YFSETQ. Trimming stripped 4 bases from V and 4 bases from J, with 18 bases between. The CDR3 sequence is 16 residues long. CDR3 region: CASSAGVSTGNQPQHF. CDR3 nucleotide sequence: TGCGCCAGCAGCGCCGGGGTCTCCACGGGGAATCAGCCCCAGCATTTT.

The table lists this clone with a count of one. In nucleotides, the CDR3 is TGTGCCAGCAGCGTAGAGGGAGGGCTTGGAGGCTACACCTTC. This gives the protein CASSVEGGLGGYTF. The gene calls are TRBV9 and TRBJ1-2; no firm D call. CDR1 is SGDLS and CDR2 is YYNGEE in the germline V gene. V lost 0 bases to trimming and J lost 8 bases, with 14 bases between them. CDR3 size: 14 residues.

Concerning this clone: Different DNA sequences within this sample yield the same CDR3. This chain connects TRBV30 to TRBJ1-2; TRBD1 is a possible D gene (6 bases). The V end was cut by 3 bases, the J end by 1 base, with 9 bases between. Germline lookup yields CDR1 GTSNPN and CDR2 SVGIG (reference sequence). The CDR3 covers 13 residues. CDR3 protein: CAWSVDSNYGYTF. The CDR3 coding sequence is TGTGCCTGGAGCGTGGACAGTAACTATGGCTACACCTTC. Variable domain in full (rest from reference TRBV30 and TRBJ1-2): SQTIHQWPATLVQPVGSPLSLECTVEGTSNPNLYWYRQAAGRGLQLLFYSVGIGQISSEVPQNLSASRPQDRQFILSSKKLLLSDSGFYLCAWSVDSNYGYTFGSGTRLTVV.

The rearrangement joins TRBV5-1 to TRBJ2-1; a weak D match, TRBD1 (5 bases). CDR1 is SGHRS and CDR2 is YFSETQ in the germline V gene. V lost 5 bases and J lost 8, with 11 bases in between. The CDR3 totals 12 residues. Here the CDR3 reads CASRYRGDEQFF. In nucleotides, the CDR3 is TGCGCCAGCAGATATAGGGGCGATGAGCAGTTCTTC.

This chain joins TRBV2 and TRBJ2-1; 8 positions agree with TRBD1. The V gene's germline CDR1 is SNHLY and CDR2 FYNNEI. The CDR3 contains 15 residues. The V and J ends lost 5 bases and 4 bases, in that order; junction bases with no gene match: 7. The CDR3 protein is CASSRSQGEYNEQFF. The CDR3 DNA reads as TGTGCCAGCAGTAGATCACAGGGGGAATACAATGAGCAGTTCTTC.

The chain has TRBV29-1 and TRBJ1-1; D remains unclear. The CDR3 totals 14 residues. CDR1 is SQVTM, CDR2 ANQGSEA, per germline. V shed 2 bases and J shed 1 base, with 11 bases lying between them. The CDR3 DNA reads TGCAGCGTTGAAAGCGGACTCCGGAACACTGAAGCTTTCTTT. This codes for CSVESGLRNTEAFF.

V usage is TRBV28 and J usage is TRBJ2-5, with TRBD2 matching over 7 bases. The V gene's germline CDR1 is MDHEN and CDR2 SYDVKM. V trimming: 2 bases; J trimming: 4 bases; junction bases outside the gene matches: 4. The length of the CDR3 is 14 residues. The CDR3 DNA reads TGTGCCAGCAGTTTAGCGGGAGTCGTAGAGACCCAGTACTTC. It yields the protein CASSLAGVVETQYF.

The V and J genes are TRBV19 and TRBJ2-7; 8 bases map to TRBD2. The length of the CDR3 is 14 residues. Germline V CDR1 and CDR2: LNHDA, SQIVND (reference sequence). J lost 3 bases, V lost 4 bases, and 5 bases had no gene match. The CDR3 reads CASSKTSGHYEQYF. CDR3 in DNA: TGTGCCAGTAGTAAAACTAGCGGCCACTACGAGCAGTACTTC.

The chain is built from TRBV19 and TRBJ2-6; no firm D call. Trimming cost V 3 bases and J 0 bases, with 6 bases left between them. CDR1 LNHDA and CDR2 SQIVND come from the germline V gene (reference sequence). The CDR3 spans 15 residues. CDR3 nucleotide sequence: TGTGCCAGTAGTATCCAGGCCTCTGGGGCCAACGTCCTGACTTTC. It codes for CASSIQASGANVLTF.

The chain is built from TRBV7-9 and TRBJ2-7; tentative D call: TRBD2 (5 bases). This CDR3 is 12 amino acids long. The germline V gene encodes CDR1 SEHNR and CDR2 FQNEAQ (reference sequence). Trimming cost V 3 bases and J 2 bases, with 5 bases left between them. CDR3 in DNA: TGTGCCAGCAGCTTCGGGGCCTACGAGCAGTACTTC. It specifies CASSFGAYEQYF. The variable domain in full, completed from reference TRBV7-9 and TRBJ2-7, reads DTGVSQNPRHKITKRGQNVTFRCDPISEHNRLYWYRQTLGQGPEFLTYFQNEAQLEKSRLLSDRFSAERPKGSFSTLEIQRTEQGDSAMYLCASSFGAYEQYFGPGTRLTVT.

This clone was seen more than once but under ten times. The gene calls are TRBV11-2 and TRBJ1-2; unclear D gene. Trimming took off 2 bases at V and 0 bases at J, with 7 bases between the two ends. The germline V gene has CDR1 SGHAT and CDR2 FQNNGV. The CDR3 totals 14 residues. CDR3 nucleotides: TGTGCCAGCAGCTTAACCCAGACTAACTATGGCTACACCTTC. This encodes CASSLTQTNYGYTF.

This rearrangement joins TRBV19 to TRBJ1-1; 7 nucleotides line up with TRBD1. V lost 7 bases and J lost 8; bases outside the gene matches: 16. The CDR3 runs 15 residues. The germline V gene has CDR1 LNHDA and CDR2 SQIVND (reference sequence). CDR3 amino acids: CASKSNTGQEVEAFF. The CDR3 DNA reads as TGTGCCAGTAAATCTAATACCGGACAGGAGGTAGAAGCTTTCTTT.

This chain uses TRBV6-5 with TRBJ1-2; 7 nucleotides agree with TRBD1. This CDR3 has 14 residues. Trimming at V came to 5 bases and at J to 4 bases, leaving 7 bases not matched to a gene. Germline loops: CDR1 MNHEY, CDR2 SVGAGI. CDR3 DNA: TGTGCCAGCAGTAAATTCAGGGGGGTCTATGGCTACACCTTC. Its translation: CASSKFRGVYGYTF.

V and J are TRBV7-6 and TRBJ1-2; 10 nucleotides line up with TRBD1. Germline CDR1 reads SGHVS; CDR2 reads FNYEAQ. Trimming cost V 0 bases and J 6 bases; bases outside gene matches: 4. The CDR3 covers 15 residues. As DNA, the CDR3 is TGTGCCAGCAGCTTAGCAGGGACAGGGGTCCATGGCTACACCTTC. It codes for CASSLAGTGVHGYTF.

The chain has TRBV7-6 and TRBJ2-1, with 9 bases fitting TRBD2. V lost 3 bases and J lost 3; bases outside the gene matches: 6. The CDR3 extends over 16 amino acids. From germline, CDR1 is SGHVS and CDR2 FNYEAQ. CDR3 nucleotide sequence: TGTGCCAGCAGCTTGGGGACTAGCTCGAGCTACAATGAGCAGTTCTTC. Protein sequence: CASSLGTSSSYNEQFF.

The CDR3 DNA reads as TGTGCCAGCAGGGCTAGCGGGAACCCCGGGGTCGAGCAGTACTTC. Translating gives CASRASGNPGVEQYF. This chain links TRBV2 with TRBJ2-7; 9 nucleotides line up with TRBD2. Germline lookup yields CDR1 SNHLY and CDR2 FYNNEI. This CDR3 is built from 15 residues. J was trimmed by 6 bases and V by 6 bases; bases with no gene match: 12.

The J gene is TRBJ1-1, the V gene TRBV29-1; the D is unclear. The V gene's germline CDR1 is SQVTM and CDR2 ANQGSEA. This CDR3 comprises 10 residues. The chain's CDR3 is CGAMNTEAFF. The CDR3 DNA reads TGCGGAGCAATGAACACTGAAGCTTTCTTT. The full variable domain, in which reference TRBV29-1 and TRBJ1-1 provide the parts outside the CDR3, is SAVISQKPSRDICQRGTSLTIQCQVDSQVTMMFWYRQQPGQSLTLIATANQGSEATYESGFVIDKFPISRPNLTFSTLTVSNMSPEDSSIYLCGAMNTEAFFGQGTRLTVV.